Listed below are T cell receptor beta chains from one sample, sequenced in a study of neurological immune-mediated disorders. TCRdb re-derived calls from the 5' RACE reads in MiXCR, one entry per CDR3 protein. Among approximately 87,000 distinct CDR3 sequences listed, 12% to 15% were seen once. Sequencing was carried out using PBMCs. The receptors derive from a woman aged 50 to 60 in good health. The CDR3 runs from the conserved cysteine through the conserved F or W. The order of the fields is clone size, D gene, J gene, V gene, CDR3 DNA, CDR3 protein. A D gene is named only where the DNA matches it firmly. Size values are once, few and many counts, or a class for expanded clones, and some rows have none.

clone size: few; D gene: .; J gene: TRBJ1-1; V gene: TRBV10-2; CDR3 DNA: TGCGCCACCCGGATATCAACTGAAGCTTTCTTT; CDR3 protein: CATRISTEAFF
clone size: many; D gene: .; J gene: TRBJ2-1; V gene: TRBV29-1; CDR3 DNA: TGCAGCGTTGGTAAACAGGTGCTTGCGAATGAGCAGTTCTTC; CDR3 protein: CSVGKQVLANEQFF
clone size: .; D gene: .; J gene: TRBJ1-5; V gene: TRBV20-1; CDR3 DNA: TGCAGTGCCGGTGGGGGGTGGGGCTCCAATCAGCCCCAGCATTTT; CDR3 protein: CSAGGGWGSNQPQHF
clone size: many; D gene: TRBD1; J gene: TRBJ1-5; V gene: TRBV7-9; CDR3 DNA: TGTGCCAGCAGCTTCGTTGGGACAGAGACTTCCTGGGGCTATCAGCCCCAGCATTTT; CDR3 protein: CASSFVGTETSWGYQPQHF
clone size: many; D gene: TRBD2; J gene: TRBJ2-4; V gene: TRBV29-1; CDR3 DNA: TGCAGCGTTGGTGGACTAGCGGGCGGAGCCGAAGCCAAAAACATTCAGTACTTC; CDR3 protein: CSVGGLAGGAEAKNIQYF
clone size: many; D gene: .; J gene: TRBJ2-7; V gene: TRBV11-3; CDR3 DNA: TGTGCCAGCAGCTTACGTTTAGGCGAGCAGTACTTC; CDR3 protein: CASSLRLGEQYF
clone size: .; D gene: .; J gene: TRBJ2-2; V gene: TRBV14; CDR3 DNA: TGTGCCAGCAGCCAAGAGCGGGAAATCGGGGAGCTGTTTTTT; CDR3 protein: CASSQEREIGELFF
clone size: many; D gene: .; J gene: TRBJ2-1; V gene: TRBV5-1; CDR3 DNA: TGCGCCAGCAGCTTGGATCACAGCTACAATGAGCAGTTCTTC; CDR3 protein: CASSLDHSYNEQFF
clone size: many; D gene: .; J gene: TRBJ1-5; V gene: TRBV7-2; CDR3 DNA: TGTGCCAGCAGCGGTAAACGCACCGGGACACTAGATCAGCCCCAGCATTTT; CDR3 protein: CASSGKRTGTLDQPQHF
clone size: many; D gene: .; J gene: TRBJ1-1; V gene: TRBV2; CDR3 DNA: TGTGCCAGCGGACGCTGGGAGACTGAAGCTTTCTTT; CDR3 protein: CASGRWETEAFF
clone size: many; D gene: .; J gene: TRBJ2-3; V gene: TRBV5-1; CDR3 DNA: TGCGCCAGCAGCTTGGAAGCCGGGACTCCGTCGAGGTATTTT; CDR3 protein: CASSLEAGTPSRYF
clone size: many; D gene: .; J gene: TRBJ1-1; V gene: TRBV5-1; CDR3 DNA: TGCGCCAGCAGCATCAAAGAGACGGGGAACACTGAAGCTTTCTTT; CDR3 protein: CASSIKETGNTEAFF
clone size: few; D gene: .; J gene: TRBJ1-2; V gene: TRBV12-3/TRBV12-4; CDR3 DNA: TGTGCCAGCGCTAGGGAAGCGCTTGGCTACACCTTC; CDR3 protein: CASAREALGYTF
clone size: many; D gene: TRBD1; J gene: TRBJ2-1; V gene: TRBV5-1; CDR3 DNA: TGCGCCAGCCGCGGACAGGGGTTTTTGGATGAGCAGTTCTTC; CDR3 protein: CASRGQGFLDEQFF
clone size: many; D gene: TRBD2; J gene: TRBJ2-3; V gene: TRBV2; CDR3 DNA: TGTGCCAGCAGTGATCAACTAGCGGGAGGGGATACGCAGTATTTT; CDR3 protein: CASSDQLAGGDTQYF
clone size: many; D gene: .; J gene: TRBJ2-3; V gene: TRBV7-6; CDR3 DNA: TGTGCCAGCAGCTTCCGGGACCATGGCACAGATACGCAGTATTTT; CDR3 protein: CASSFRDHGTDTQYF
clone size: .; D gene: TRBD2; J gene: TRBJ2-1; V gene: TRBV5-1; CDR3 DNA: TGCGCCAGCAGCCGGACTAGCCCGAGCTCCTACAATGAGCAGTTCTTC; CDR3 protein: CASSRTSPSSYNEQFF
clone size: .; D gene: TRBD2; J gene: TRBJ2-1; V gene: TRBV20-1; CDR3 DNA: TGCAGTGCCATACTAGCGGGCTTGAAGTACGAGCAGTTCTTC; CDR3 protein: CSAILAGLKYEQFF
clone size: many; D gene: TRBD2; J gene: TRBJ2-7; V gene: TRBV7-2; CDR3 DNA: TGTGCCAGCAGCCTCAAGCGGGATATCGAGCAGTACTTC; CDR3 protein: CASSLKRDIEQYF
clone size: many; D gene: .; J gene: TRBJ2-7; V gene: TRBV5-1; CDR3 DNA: TGCGCCAGCAGCTCGGCCCTATTCGGGACCGTCGGCGACGAGCAGTACTTC; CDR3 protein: CASSSALFGTVGDEQYF
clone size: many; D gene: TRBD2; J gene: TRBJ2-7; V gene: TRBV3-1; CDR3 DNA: TGTGCCAGCAGCCTAGCTAGCGGGAGGGCCAAGGATGAGCAGTACTTC; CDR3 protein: CASSLASGRAKDEQYF
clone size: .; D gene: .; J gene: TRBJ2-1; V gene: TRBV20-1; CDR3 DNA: TGCAGTGCTCCAACCGGGAGAAGGGACAATGAGCAGTTCTTC; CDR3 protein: CSAPTGRRDNEQFF
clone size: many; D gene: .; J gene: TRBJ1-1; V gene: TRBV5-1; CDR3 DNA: TGCGCCAGCAGCTGGGGAGGTACGGGGTTCACTGAAGCTTTCTTT; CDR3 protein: CASSWGGTGFTEAFF
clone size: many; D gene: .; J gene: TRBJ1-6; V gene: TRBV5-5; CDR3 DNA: TGTGCCAGCAGCGGAGACAACGATTCACCCCTCCACTTT; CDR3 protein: CASSGDNDSPLHF
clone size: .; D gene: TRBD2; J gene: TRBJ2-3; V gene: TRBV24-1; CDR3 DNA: TGTGCCACCAGTGATCCCCCCGGGACTACCACAGATACGCAGTATTTT; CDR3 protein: CATSDPPGTTTDTQYF